This paragraph reports one T cell receptor (beta chain). Its antigen is unknown. Autoimmune disease history or systemic immunosuppression led to patients being barred. This entry is derived from a study of OX40 agonist ivuxolimab in advanced cancers. Study-wide background: The dose of intravenous ivuxolimab that patients received every 2 weeks ranged from 0.01 to 10 mg/kg. General observations from the study: Not determined was the antigen specificity of the expanded peripheral T cells. Within 6 weeks, CD4+ and CD8+ blood T cells expanded clonally at 0.1 to 3.0 mg/kg.

The CDR3 is 13 residues long. Trimming took off 7 bases at V and 5 bases at J, with 14 bases between the two ends. Some clones are missing from TCRdb's copy, which holds only in-frame ones; the method was immunoSEQ multiplex PCR. The repertoire holds 35,000 to 50,000 clones, about four fifths seen once, with roughly 20% in the top ten. The sequencing used CD4+ or CD8+ T cells sorted from blood, collected in a trial of the OX40 agonist ivuxolimab. The chain recombines TRBV23-1 with TRBJ1-1; D may be TRBD1 (5 bases). TRBV23-1 is assigned to the ORF class and has an uncertain function. This clonotype was sampled from an adult with an advanced solid tumor such as melanoma, head and neck, liver or kidney cancer. The CDR3 nucleotides are TGCGCCAGCACTCGAGGGGTGGGTACTGAAGCTTTCTTT. Protein: CASTRGVGTEAFF.